This TCR beta chain was identified during a study of Graves' ophthalmopathy and Graves' hyperthyroidism. CDR3 size: 15 residues. The V end lost 4 bases, the J end lost 6 bases, and 15 bases lay between the germline ends. The study amplified TCR beta CDR3 regions using RNA transcripts. Scientists carried out first-round RT-PCR using HTBI primers and then a second-round multiplex PCR. TCRdb re-analysed the multiplex PCR reads in MiXCR, keeping a single row per CDR3 protein. This sample has hundreds of thousands of distinct CDR3 sequences, with 21% found just once. The chain employs TRBV12-3 or TRBV12-4 and TRBJ2-2, with TRBD1 as a possible D gene (5 bases). The specimen sequenced was peripheral blood. This TCR was recovered from a woman between 18 and 30 years old with stable Graves' hyperthyroidism. CDR3 DNA: TGTGCCAGCAGTTGGTTCCAGGGATGGGCCGGGGAGCTGTTTTTT. It translates to CASSWFQGWAGELFF.